This is a list of T cell receptor beta chains from one sample in a study of OX40 agonist ivuxolimab in advanced cancers. Produced via immunoSEQ multiplex PCR; TCRdb's table is partial and in-frame only. The data contain approximately 77,000 clones, about 90% of them singletons. The sample consisted of CD4+ or CD8+ T cells sorted from blood, taken in a trial of the OX40 agonist ivuxolimab. Receptors were obtained from an adult with an advanced solid tumor such as melanoma, head and neck, liver or kidney cancer. CDR3s include the opening cysteine and the closing phenylalanine or tryptophan. The D gene is left open where the match is weak. Clone size is shown for a subset of rows, as once, few, many or a class of expanded clone.

V	D	size	J	DNA	CDR3
TRBV5-4	TRBD1	.	TRBJ2-2	TGTGCCAGCAGCTTACAGGGGCGTACCGGGGAGCTGTTTTTT	CASSLQGRTGELFF
TRBV7-9	TRBD1	.	TRBJ1-1	TGTGCCAGCAGCCTCAGACAGGGCAGTGAAGCTTTCTTT	CASSLRQGSEAFF
TRBV19	.	once	TRBJ1-5	TGTGCCAGTAGTATAGACGGGGCTACGAGCAATCAGCCCCAGCATTTT	CASSIDGATSNQPQHF
TRBV18	.	.	TRBJ1-3	TGTGCCAGCTCACCACTGGGGAGCGGAGCCTCTGGAAACACCATATATTTT	CASSPLGSGASGNTIYF
TRBV5-1	.	.	TRBJ2-2	TGCGCCAGCAGCTTGGAAAGCGGATTCTACACCGGGGAGCTGTTTTTT	CASSLESGFYTGELFF
TRBV11-2	TRBD2	.	TRBJ2-6	TGTGCCAGCAGCTTAGATCTAATACTAGCGGGAGGCGCTGGGGCCAACGTCCTGACTTTC	CASSLDLILAGGAGANVLTF
TRBV27	TRBD2	.	TRBJ2-7	TGTGCCAGCAGTAGGCGGGAGGCCGCCTACGAGCAGTACTTC	CASSRREAAYEQYF
TRBV29-1	.	.	TRBJ1-2	TGCAGCGTCGCCAATTCGAGACCTAACTATGGCTACACCTTC	CSVANSRPNYGYTF
TRBV19	.	once	TRBJ2-4	TGTGCCAGTGACCTCGGGGTACCAGGGAACATTCAGTACTTC	CASDLGVPGNIQYF
TRBV7-2	.	.	TRBJ2-7	TGTGCCAGCAGCGTCGTGGTTGGCTGGAGTATCTCCTACGAGCAGTACTTC	CASSVVVGWSISYEQYF
TRBV6-1	TRBD1	.	TRBJ2-7	TGTGCCAGCGCTGACAGGGGGGGGACCTACGAGCAGTACTTC	CASADRGGTYEQYF
TRBV6-5	.	.	TRBJ1-3	TGTGCCAGCAGTTACAGGGGATTTGTGTCTGGAAACACCATATATTTT	CASSYRGFVSGNTIYF
TRBV11-2	.	few	TRBJ1-1	TGTGCCAGCAGCCCGGGACGGAACACTGAAGCTTTCTTT	CASSPGRNTEAFF
TRBV28	.	.	TRBJ2-2	TGTGCCAGCAGTTTAAGGCCAGCAGGGACCACCGGGGAGCTGTTTTTT	CASSLRPAGTTGELFF
TRBV18	.	once	TRBJ1-4	TGTGCCAGCTCAATTACAACTAATGAAAAACTGTTTTTT	CASSITTNEKLFF
TRBV25-1	TRBD1	.	TRBJ1-1	TGTGCCAGCAGTCACAGGGGAATGAGGACTGAAGCTTTCTTT	CASSHRGMRTEAFF
TRBV7-9	TRBD2	.	TRBJ2-7	TGTGCCAGCAGCTTAGGGACTAGCGGGCCCTCCTACGAGCAGTACTTC	CASSLGTSGPSYEQYF
TRBV14	.	.	TRBJ1-1	TGTGCCAGCAGCCAAGATGAGAGACAACGGGCAGGGGCTTTCTTT	CASSQDERQRAGAFF
TRBV5-1	.	.	TRBJ2-5	TGCGCCAGCAGCTTGGATATGGGGTTGTCCCTGGCCCAGTACTTC	CASSLDMGLSLAQYF
TRBV28	.	once	TRBJ2-5	TGTGCCATCTCCAATAGTTCCCCCCGAGAGACCCAGTACTTC	CAISNSSPRETQYF
TRBV18	.	few	TRBJ1-5	TGTGCCAGCTCACCATCAGGCAATCAGCCCCAGCATTTT	CASSPSGNQPQHF
TRBV5-1	.	.	TRBJ2-5	TGCGCCAGCAGGGAGTACCAAGAGACCCAGTACTTC	CASREYQETQYF
TRBV7-2	.	.	TRBJ2-7	TGTGCCAGCAGCCCCGGGACAAGAGAGCCGGAGCAGTACTTC	CASSPGTREPEQYF
TRBV28	.	.	TRBJ2-7	TGTGCCAGCAGAAATCCCCCGTTCGAGCAGTACTTC	CASRNPPFEQYF
TRBV10-3	.	.	TRBJ1-5	TGTGCCATCAGTGATAGGGACAGCAATCAGCCCCAGCATTTT	CAISDRDSNQPQHF
TRBV9	.	.	TRBJ2-1	TGTGCCAGCAGCTCATTACCGAAGGACAATGAGCAGTTCTTC	CASSSLPKDNEQFF
TRBV30	.	.	TRBJ1-1	TGTGCCTGGACTCTCACGATAGGTTATGAAGCTTTCTTT	CAWTLTIGYEAFF
TRBV5-1	.	.	TRBJ1-6	TGCGCCAGCAGCTTGGAACCCGATAATTCACCCCTCCACTTT	CASSLEPDNSPLHF
TRBV5-4	.	.	TRBJ1-1	TGTGCCAGCAGCTTGGACTCTCTCTCGGACGCTTTCTTT	CASSLDSLSDAFF
TRBV9	TRBD1	once	TRBJ2-3	TGTGCCACCGGGACAGGGGTTAGCACAGATACGCAGTATTTT	CATGTGVSTDTQYF
TRBV28	TRBD2	.	TRBJ2-5	TGTGCCAGCAGTTCCCTTGGGGGGGGGTTCCAAGAGACCCAGTACTTC	CASSSLGGGFQETQYF
TRBV2	.	.	TRBJ2-7	TGTGCCAGCAGTGTGACAGCTACATCCTACGAGCAGTACTTC	CASSVTATSYEQYF
TRBV19	.	.	TRBJ1-5	TGTGCCAGTAGTAGGCAGGTCGCGGTGCAGCCCCAGCATTTT	CASSRQVAVQPQHF
TRBV19	TRBD2	.	TRBJ2-7	TGTGCCAGTAGTCTGACTAGCGGGAACTACGAGCAGTACTTC	CASSLTSGNYEQYF
TRBV25-1	.	.	TRBJ1-2	TGTGCCAGCAGTGATGCGGGGGCTTACTATGGCTACACCTTC	CASSDAGAYYGYTF
TRBV6-1	.	.	TRBJ1-5	TGTGCCAGCAGAGTTGCCAGCAATCAGCCCCAGCATTTT	CASRVASNQPQHF
TRBV29-1	TRBD1	.	TRBJ2-1	TGCAGCGTTGAAGAGATACAGGGGGGTGAGCAGTTCTTC	CSVEEIQGGEQFF
TRBV4-1	TRBD1	.	TRBJ2-5	TGCGCCAGCAGCCAAGCCGGGACAGGGGGGGAGACCCAGTACTTC	CASSQAGTGGETQYF
TRBV5-5	.	.	TRBJ1-1	TGTGCCAGCAGCCGATCAGCGGGGAACACTGAAGCTTTCTTT	CASSRSAGNTEAFF
TRBV28	.	.	TRBJ2-7	TGTGCCAGCTCGGCCCTCTCCTACGAGCAGTACTTC	CASSALSYEQYF
TRBV6-5	.	.	TRBJ1-2	TGTGCCAGCAGTTACTCCACAGGGAGTAAGGGCTACACCTTC	CASSYSTGSKGYTF
TRBV2	.	few	TRBJ2-7	TGTGCCAGCAGGATTGTCTACGAGCAGTACTTC	CASRIVYEQYF
TRBV5-5	.	.	TRBJ2-3	TGTGCCAGCAGCTTAGCGCATGGCGAAACAGATACGCAGTATTTT	CASSLAHGETDTQYF
TRBV18	TRBD1	.	TRBJ2-3	TGTGCCAGCTCACCATCGACAGGGAAGGGGGATACGCAGTATTTT	CASSPSTGKGDTQYF
TRBV28	.	.	TRBJ2-7	TGTGCCAGCAGTTTGTCGCCGGGATTATACGAGCAGTACTTC	CASSLSPGLYEQYF
TRBV19	.	.	TRBJ2-4	TGTGCCAGTAGTATCCCCAAAAACATTCAGTACTTC	CASSIPKNIQYF
TRBV28	.	.	TRBJ2-5	TGTGCCAGCAGTTTAGTAGGGCAGGGCCAAGAGACCCAGTACTTC	CASSLVGQGQETQYF
TRBV28	.	.	TRBJ2-7	TGTGCCAGCAGTTCGCTTCCCCGGGGGTACGAGCAGTACTTC	CASSSLPRGYEQYF
TRBV28	TRBD1	.	TRBJ2-6	TGTGCCAGCAGTACGTTTACCCCAGGACAGGGGGAGTTCGCTGGGGCCAACGTCCTGACTTTC	CASSTFTPGQGEFAGANVLTF
TRBV28	TRBD1	few	TRBJ1-2	TGTGCCAGCAGTTTACGTTACAGGGGAGAGGGCTACACCTTC	CASSLRYRGEGYTF
TRBV30	.	once	TRBJ1-1	TGTGCCTGGTGGAATTTCTTTAGACAGAACACTGAAGCTTTCTTT	CAWWNFFRQNTEAFF
TRBV10-1	.	.	TRBJ2-7	TGCGCCAGCAGTGAAAGGGCGGATTACGAGCAGTACTTC	CASSERADYEQYF
TRBV7-8	.	.	TRBJ1-3	TGTGCCAGCAGCGGCGGGCGAGGAAACACCATATATTTT	CASSGGRGNTIYF
TRBV19	.	.	TRBJ1-2	TGTGCCAGTAGTATTCGTGGCTATGGCTACACCTTC	CASSIRGYGYTF